This TCR beta chain was sequenced for a study of T cells in localized non-small cell lung cancer. General study points: Only one tumor region went through sequencing, so heterogeneity may still be there. Uninvolved adjacent lung had the highest recorded T cell clonality, with tumor below it.

The sample holds a few counts of this clone. Its antigen is as yet unknown. The CDR3 loop spans 14 amino acids. CDR1 and CDR2 from the germline V gene are KGHSY and FQNENV. V gave up 3 bases and J gave up 2 bases, with 8 bases separating them. TCRdb's table, derived via immunoSEQ multiplex PCR, lists solely in-frame clones and lacks some. This sample has some 30,000 clones; roughly 80% occur once, and the top ten carry roughly 31%. This receptor was taken from an older male donor with stage II squamous cell lung carcinoma. This material consisted of peripheral blood, taken before any cancer treatment. The V call is TRBV16, the J call TRBJ2-4; no clear D. This CDR3 reads CASSQRRTKNIQYF. CDR3 bases: TGTGCCAGCAGCCAGCGAAGAACCAAAAACATTCAGTACTTC.